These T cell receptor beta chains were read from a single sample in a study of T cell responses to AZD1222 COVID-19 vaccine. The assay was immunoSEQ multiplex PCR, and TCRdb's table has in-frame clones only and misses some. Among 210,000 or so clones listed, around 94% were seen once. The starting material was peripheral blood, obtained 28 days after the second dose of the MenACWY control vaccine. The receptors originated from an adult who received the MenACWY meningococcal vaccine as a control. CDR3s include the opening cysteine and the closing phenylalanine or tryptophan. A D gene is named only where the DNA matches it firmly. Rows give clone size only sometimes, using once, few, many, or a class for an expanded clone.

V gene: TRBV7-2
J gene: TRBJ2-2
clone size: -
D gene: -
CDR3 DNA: TGTGCCAGCAGCCCCTGGGGCACCGGGGAGCTGTTTTTT
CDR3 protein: CASSPWGTGELFF

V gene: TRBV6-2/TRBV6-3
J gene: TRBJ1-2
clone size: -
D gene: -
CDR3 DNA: TGTGCCAGCAGTTGGAGGGGGGTCAACTATGGCTACACCTTC
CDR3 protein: CASSWRGVNYGYTF

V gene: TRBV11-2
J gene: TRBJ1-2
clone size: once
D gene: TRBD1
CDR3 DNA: TGTGCCAGCAGCGACAGGGGCCTCAATGGCTACACCTTC
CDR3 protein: CASSDRGLNGYTF

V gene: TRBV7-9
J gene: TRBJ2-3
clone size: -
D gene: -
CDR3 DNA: TGTGCCAGCAGCTTTAGCGTAGCGGACACAGATACGCAGTATTTT
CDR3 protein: CASSFSVADTDTQYF

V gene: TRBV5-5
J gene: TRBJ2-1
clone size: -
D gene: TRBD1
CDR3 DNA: TGTGCCAGCAGCATGGGGACAGCCAATGAGCAGTTCTTC
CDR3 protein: CASSMGTANEQFF

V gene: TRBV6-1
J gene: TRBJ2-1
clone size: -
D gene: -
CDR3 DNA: TGTGCCAGCAGTGATGAGGCAGGGGGGATACATGAGCAGTTCTTC
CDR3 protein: CASSDEAGGIHEQFF

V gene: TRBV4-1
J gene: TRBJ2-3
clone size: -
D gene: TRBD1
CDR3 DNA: TGCGCCAGCAGCCAATGGGACAGAAGCACAGATACGCAGTATTTT
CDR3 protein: CASSQWDRSTDTQYF

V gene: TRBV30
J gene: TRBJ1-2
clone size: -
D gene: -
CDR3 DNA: TGTGCCTGGAGTTCAAGACAGCCCCCCTATGGCTACACCTTC
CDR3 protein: CAWSSRQPPYGYTF

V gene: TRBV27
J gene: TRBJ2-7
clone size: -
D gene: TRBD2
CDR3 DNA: TGTGCCAGCAGTTTAGGAGCGGGGGGTTACGAGCAGTACTTC
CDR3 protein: CASSLGAGGYEQYF

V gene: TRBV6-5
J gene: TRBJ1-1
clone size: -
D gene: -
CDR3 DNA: TGTGCCAGCAGTTATGGGGTTGAAGCTTTCTTT
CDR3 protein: CASSYGVEAFF

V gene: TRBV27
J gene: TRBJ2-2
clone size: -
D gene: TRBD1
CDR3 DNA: TGTGCCAGCAGTTTATCCATTTCAGGGGGCGGGGACACCGGGGAGCTGTTTTTT
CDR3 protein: CASSLSISGGGDTGELFF

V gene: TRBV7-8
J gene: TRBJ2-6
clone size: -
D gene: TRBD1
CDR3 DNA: TGTGCCAGCAGCCGGGGACAGCCCTCTGGGGCCAACGTCCTGACTTTC
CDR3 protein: CASSRGQPSGANVLTF

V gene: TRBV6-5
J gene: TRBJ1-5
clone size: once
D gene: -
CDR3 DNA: TGTGCCAGCAGATCACATACTACAGGGAGTCAGCCCCAGCATTTT
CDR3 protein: CASRSHTTGSQPQHF

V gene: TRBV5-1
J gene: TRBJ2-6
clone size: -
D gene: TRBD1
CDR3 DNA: TGCGCCAGCAGGGACAGGGTGTACGGGGCCAACGTCCTGACTTTC
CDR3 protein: CASRDRVYGANVLTF

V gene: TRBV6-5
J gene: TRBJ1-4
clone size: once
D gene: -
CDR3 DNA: TGTGCCAGCAAGAGGGGCGGTGAAAAACTGTTTTTT
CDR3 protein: CASKRGGEKLFF

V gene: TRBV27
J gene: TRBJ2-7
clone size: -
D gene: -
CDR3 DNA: TGTGCCAGCAGCCCCTCCCGCGGACTCGCCGGGTACGAGCAGTACTTC
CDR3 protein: CASSPSRGLAGYEQYF

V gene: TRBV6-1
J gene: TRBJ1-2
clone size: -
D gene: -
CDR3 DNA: TGTGCCAGCAGTGAACGACAGCTATATGGCTACACCTTC
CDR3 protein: CASSERQLYGYTF

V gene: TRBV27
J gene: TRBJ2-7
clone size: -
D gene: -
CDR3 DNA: TGTGCCAGCAGTTTATCGGGCGGTACCTACGAGCAGTACTTC
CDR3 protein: CASSLSGGTYEQYF

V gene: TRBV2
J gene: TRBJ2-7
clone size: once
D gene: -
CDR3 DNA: TGTGCCAGCAGTGGGGAACACGAGCAGTACTTC
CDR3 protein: CASSGEHEQYF

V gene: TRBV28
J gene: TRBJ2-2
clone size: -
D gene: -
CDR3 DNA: TGTGCCAGCAGCCCATCAATTGAGGGGCTGAACACCGGGGAGCTGTTTTTT
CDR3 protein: CASSPSIEGLNTGELFF

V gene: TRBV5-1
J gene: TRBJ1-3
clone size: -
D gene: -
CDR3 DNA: TGCGCCAGCAGCCCGGACCGAAACTCTGGAAACACCATATATTTT
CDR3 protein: CASSPDRNSGNTIYF

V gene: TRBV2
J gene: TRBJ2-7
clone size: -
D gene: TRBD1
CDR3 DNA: TGTGCCAGCAGCCGGGACAGGGCTCCCCACGAGCAGTACTTC
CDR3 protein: CASSRDRAPHEQYF

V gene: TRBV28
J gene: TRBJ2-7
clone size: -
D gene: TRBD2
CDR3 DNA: TGTGCCAGCAGCCTCGGGACTAGCAATCCTACGAAGCAGTACTTC
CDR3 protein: CASSLGTSNPTKQYF

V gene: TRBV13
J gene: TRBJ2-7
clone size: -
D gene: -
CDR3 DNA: TGTGCCAGCAGCTTAAAGGGCCGAAACCACCACGAGCAGTACTTC
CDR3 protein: CASSLKGRNHHEQYF

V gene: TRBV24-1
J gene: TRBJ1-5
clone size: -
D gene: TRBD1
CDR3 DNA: TGTGCCACCATGGCGGGACAGGGGTACAATCAGCCCCAGCATTTT
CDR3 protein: CATMAGQGYNQPQHF

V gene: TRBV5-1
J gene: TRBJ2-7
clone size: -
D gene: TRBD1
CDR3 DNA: TGCGCCAGCAGGGGGACAGGGGTCGAGCAGTACTTC
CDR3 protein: CASRGTGVEQYF

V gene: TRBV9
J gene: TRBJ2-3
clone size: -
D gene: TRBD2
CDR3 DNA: TGTGCCAGCAGCCTTAGCGGGGGGGCCCCAGATACGCAGTATTTT
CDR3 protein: CASSLSGGAPDTQYF

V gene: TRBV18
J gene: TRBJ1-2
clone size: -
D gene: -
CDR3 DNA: TGTGCCAGCTCAACGGACGAATTATATGGCTACACCTTC
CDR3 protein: CASSTDELYGYTF

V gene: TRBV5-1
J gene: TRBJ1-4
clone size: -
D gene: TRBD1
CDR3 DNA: TGCGCCAGCAGCTTACAGGGGTCCTTCGATGAAAAACTGTTTTTT
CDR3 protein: CASSLQGSFDEKLFF

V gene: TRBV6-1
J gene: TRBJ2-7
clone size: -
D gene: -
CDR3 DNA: TGTGCCAGCAGTGAGCCCGGGCGTGGCGGGCTAAGCGAGCAGTACTTC
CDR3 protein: CASSEPGRGGLSEQYF

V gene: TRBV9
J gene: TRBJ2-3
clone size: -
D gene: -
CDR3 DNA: TGTGCCAGCAGCCCGCGGACTAGCACAGATACGCAGTATTTT
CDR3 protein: CASSPRTSTDTQYF

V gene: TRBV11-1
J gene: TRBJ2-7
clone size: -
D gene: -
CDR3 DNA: TGTGCCAGCAGCGAACCTCGTTCTGGGCACGAGCAGTACTTC
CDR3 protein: CASSEPRSGHEQYF

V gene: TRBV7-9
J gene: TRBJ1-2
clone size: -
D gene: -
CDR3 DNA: TGTGCCAGCAGCCCAGACAGAGGAGCTAACTATGGCTACACCTTC
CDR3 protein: CASSPDRGANYGYTF

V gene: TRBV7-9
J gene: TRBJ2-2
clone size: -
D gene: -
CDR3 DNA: TGTGCCAGCGGAGAGGACAGGAACACCGGGGAGCTGTTTTTT
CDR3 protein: CASGEDRNTGELFF

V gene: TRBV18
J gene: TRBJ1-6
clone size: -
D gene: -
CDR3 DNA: TGTGCCAGCTCACCAATTTCCCCACCAATAGGATCCAACGATAATTCACCCCTCCACTTT
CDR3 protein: CASSPISPPIGSNDNSPLHF

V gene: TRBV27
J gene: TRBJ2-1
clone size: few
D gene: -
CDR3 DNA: TGTGCCAGCAGTTTGGAGGCGAGAAACAATGAGCAGTTCTTC
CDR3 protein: CASSLEARNNEQFF

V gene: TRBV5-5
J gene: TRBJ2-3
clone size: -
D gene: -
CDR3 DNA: TGTGCCAGCAGCGCCGAGGCCAGGGGCACAGATACGCAGTATTTT
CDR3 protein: CASSAEARGTDTQYF

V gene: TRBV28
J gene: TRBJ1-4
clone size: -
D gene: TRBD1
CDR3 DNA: TGTGCCAGCAGTTTGCAGGGGGTAAATGAAAAACTGTTTTTT
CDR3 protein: CASSLQGVNEKLFF

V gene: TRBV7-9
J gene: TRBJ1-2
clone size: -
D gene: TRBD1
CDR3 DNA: TGTGCCAGCAGCTTAGTGCAGGGGGCAGCGGATGGCTACACCTTC
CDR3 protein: CASSLVQGAADGYTF

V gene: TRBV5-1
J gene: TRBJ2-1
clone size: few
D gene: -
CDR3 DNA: TGCGCCAGCAGCTTGGTTATGAGTGAGCAGTTCTTC
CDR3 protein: CASSLVMSEQFF

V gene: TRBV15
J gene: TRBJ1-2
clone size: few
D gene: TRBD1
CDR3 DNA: TGTGCCACCAGCAGAGGAACAGGGGGGACGGGTGGCTACACCTTC
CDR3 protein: CATSRGTGGTGGYTF

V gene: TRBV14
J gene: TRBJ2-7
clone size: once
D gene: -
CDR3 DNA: TGTGCCAGCAGCCCGCGAGTGCCATCAGCCTACGAGCAGTACTTC
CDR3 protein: CASSPRVPSAYEQYF

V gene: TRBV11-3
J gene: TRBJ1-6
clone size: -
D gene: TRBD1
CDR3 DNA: TGTGCCAGCAGCTTGACAGGGGTAAATTCACCCCTCCACTTT
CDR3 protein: CASSLTGVNSPLHF

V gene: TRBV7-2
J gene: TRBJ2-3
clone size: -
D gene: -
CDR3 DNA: TGTGCCAGCAGCTTGGGAGGGGGGGCAGATACGCAGTATTTT
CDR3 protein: CASSLGGGADTQYF

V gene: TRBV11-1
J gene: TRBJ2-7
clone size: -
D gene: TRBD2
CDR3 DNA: TGTGCCAGCAGCCCAATCGGACTAGCGGGAGGGCGTGAGCAGTACTTC
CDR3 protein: CASSPIGLAGGREQYF

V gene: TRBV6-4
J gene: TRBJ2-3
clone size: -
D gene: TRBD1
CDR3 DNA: TGTGCCAGCAGTACAGGGGGAAGCACAGATACGCAGTATTTT
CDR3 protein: CASSTGGSTDTQYF

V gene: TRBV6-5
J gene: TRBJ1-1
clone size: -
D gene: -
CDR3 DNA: TGTGCCAGCAGACCCGGACAAAGGAACACTGAAGCTTTCTTT
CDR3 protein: CASRPGQRNTEAFF

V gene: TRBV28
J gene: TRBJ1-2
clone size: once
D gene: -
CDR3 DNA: TGTGCCAGTCGTTCACAGGGAGGGAACTATGGCTACACCTTC
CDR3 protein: CASRSQGGNYGYTF

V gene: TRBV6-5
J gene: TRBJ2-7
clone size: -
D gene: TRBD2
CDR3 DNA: TGTGCCAGCAGTTACTCGGCTAGCGGGGCATACGAGCAGTACTTC
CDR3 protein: CASSYSASGAYEQYF

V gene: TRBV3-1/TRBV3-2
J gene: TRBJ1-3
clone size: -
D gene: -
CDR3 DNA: TGTGCCAGCAGCCAAGATCTGAGAAGTCCGGGAAACACCATATATTTT
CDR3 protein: CASSQDLRSPGNTIYF

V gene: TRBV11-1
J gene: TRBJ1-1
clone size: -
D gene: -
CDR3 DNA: TGTGCCAGCAGGCACGAGGGCCCCACAAGGGAAGCTTTCTTT
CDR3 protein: CASRHEGPTREAFF